This T cell receptor (beta chain) was recovered during a study of blood T cell repertoires in COVID-19. The wider study: COVID-19 samples from acute and convalescent phases originated in the United States, Italy and Spain. PBMCs, B-cell-depleted T cells, or T cells were the source of the cDNA or gDNA that made up the material.

Trimming pared 1 base from V and 12 bases from J, leaving 13 bases between. The CDR3 loop spans 13 amino acids. CDR1 is LNHNV and CDR2 is YYDKDF in the germline V gene (reference sequence). As handled by the study authors: Estimated nucleated cell counts came from reference gene primer amplification. This table comes from immunoSEQ multiplex PCR, and its TCRdb copy is limited to in-frame clones, with some not included. V, J and clone size reflect that table, while D and trimming were determined from the DNA. The top ten hold about 3% of the sample, which has around 260,000 clones, roughly 85% seen once.

The sequence came from a woman aged 25-40 years with active or convalescent COVID-19. Specimen: peripheral blood. The chain joins TRBV15 to TRBJ1-3, with a tentative D call TRBD1 (6 bases). This CDR3 is CATSRGSGAGIYF. CDR3 sequence (DNA): TGTGCCACCAGCAGAGGTTCAGGGGCAGGCATATATTTT.